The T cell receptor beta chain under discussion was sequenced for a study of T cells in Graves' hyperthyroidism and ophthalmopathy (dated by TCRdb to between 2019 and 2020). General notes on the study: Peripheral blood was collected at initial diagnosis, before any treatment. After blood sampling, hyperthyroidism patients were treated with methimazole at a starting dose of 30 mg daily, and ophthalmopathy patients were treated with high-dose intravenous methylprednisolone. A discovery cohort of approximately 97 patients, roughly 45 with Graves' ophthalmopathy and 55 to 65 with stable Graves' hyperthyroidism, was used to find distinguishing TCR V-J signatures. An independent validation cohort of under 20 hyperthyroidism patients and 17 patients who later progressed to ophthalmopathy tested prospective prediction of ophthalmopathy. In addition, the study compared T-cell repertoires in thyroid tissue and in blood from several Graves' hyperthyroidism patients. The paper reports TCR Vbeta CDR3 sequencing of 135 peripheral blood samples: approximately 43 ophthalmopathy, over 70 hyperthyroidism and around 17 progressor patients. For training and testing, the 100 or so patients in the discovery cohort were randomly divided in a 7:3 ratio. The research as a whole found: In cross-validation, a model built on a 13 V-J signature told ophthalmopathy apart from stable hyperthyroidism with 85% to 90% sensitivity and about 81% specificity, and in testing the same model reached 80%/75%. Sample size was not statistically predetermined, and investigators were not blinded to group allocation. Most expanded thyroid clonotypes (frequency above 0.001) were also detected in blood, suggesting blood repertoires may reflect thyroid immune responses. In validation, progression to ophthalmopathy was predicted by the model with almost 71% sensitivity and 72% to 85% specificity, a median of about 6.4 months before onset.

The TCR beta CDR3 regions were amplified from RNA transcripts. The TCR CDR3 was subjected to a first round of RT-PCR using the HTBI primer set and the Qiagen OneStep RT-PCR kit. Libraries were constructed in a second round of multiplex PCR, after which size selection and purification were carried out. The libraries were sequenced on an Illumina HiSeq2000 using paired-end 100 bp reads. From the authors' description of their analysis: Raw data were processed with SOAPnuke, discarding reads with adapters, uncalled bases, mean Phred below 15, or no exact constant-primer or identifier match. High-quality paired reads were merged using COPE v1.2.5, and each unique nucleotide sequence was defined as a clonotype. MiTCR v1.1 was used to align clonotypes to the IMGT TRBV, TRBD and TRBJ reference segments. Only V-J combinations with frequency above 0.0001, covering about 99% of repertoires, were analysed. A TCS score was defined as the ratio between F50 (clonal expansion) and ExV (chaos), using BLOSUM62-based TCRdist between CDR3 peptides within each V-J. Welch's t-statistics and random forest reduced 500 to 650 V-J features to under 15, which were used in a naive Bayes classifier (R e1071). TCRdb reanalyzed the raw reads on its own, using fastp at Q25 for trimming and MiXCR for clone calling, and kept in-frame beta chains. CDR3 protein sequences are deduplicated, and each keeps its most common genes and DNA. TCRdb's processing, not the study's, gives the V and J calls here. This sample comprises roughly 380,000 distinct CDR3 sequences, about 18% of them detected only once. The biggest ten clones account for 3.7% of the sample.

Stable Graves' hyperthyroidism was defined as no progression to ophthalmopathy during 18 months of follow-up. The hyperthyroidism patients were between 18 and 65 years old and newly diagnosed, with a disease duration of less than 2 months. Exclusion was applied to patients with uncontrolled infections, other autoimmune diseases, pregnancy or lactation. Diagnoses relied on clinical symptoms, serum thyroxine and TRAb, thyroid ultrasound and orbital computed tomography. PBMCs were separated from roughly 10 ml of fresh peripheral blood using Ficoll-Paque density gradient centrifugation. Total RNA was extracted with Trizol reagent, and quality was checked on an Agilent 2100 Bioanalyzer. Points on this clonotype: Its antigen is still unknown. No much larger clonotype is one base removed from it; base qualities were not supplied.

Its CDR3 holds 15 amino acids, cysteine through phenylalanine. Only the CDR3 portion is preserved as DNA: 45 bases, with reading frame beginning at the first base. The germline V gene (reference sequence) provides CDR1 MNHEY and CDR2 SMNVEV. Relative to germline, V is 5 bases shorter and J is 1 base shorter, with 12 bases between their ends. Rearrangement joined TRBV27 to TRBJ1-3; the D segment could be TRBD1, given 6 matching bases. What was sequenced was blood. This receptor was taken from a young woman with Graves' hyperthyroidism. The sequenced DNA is TGTGCCAGCAGTACCGACAGGCGATCTGGAAACACCATATATTTT. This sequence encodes CASSTDRRSGNTIYF.